This TCR beta chain comes out of a study of blood T cell repertoires in COVID-19. Study-wide background: The cDNA or gDNA used as material had been derived from T cells, B-cell-depleted T cells, or PBMCs.

Original analysis: Reference gene primer amplification gave nucleated cell count estimates. The method was immunoSEQ multiplex PCR; TCRdb's version includes in-frame clones alone and lacks a portion of them. V and J calls and clone size are copied from that table; D and trimming were computed from the DNA. The data show 250,000 to 300,000 clones, 84% seen once. The CDR3 extends over 15 amino acids. Between the trimmed V and J ends, which lost 4 bases and 1 base, there was a span of 14 bases. Looked up from germline, CDR1 is SGHRS and CDR2 is YFSETQ. The chain carries TRBV5-1 and TRBJ1-1; D gene ambiguous. The specimen was PBMCs or T cells enriched from blood (not recorded which). This receptor was identified in a man aged 25-45 years with acute COVID-19. As DNA, the CDR3 is TGCGCCAGCAGCCCGAGGGCAACTACGAACACTGAAGCTTTCTTT. Its protein product is CASSPRATTNTEAFF.